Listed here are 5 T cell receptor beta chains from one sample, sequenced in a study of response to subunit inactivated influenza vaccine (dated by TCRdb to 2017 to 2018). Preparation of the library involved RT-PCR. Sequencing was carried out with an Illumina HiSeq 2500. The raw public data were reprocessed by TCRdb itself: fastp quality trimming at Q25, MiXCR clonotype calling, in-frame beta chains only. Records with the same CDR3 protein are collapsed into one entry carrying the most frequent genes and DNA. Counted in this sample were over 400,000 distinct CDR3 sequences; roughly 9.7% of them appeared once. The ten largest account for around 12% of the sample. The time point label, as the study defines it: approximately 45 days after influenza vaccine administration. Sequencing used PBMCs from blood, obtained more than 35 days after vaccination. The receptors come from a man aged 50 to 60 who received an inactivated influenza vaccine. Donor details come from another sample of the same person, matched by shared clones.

CDR3 in amino acids: CASSVIAGGPLGTQYF. In DNA, the CDR3 is TGTGCCAGCAGCGTGATAGCGGGAGGGCCTCTTGGGACCCAGTACTTC. This sequence joins TRBV11-2 and TRBJ2-5; 11 bases fit TRBD2. Trimming cost V 5 bases and J 7 bases; bases outside gene matches: 12. This CDR3 region has 16 residues. From germline, CDR1 is SGHAT and CDR2 FQNNGV.

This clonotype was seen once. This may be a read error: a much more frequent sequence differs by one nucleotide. In nucleotides, the CDR3 is TGTGCCAGCACCCGACAGGGCACGGGGCGCTTTGACACCTGGGAGCTGTTTTTT. Translation gives CASTRQGTGRFDTWELFF. The gene calls are TRBV12-3 or TRBV12-4 and TRBJ2-2; 7 bases are a match to TRBD1. CDR3 size: 18 residues.

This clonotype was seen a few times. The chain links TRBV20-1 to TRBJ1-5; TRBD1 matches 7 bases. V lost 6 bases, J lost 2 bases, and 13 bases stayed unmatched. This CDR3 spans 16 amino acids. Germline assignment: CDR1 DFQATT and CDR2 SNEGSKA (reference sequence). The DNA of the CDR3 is TGCAGTGCCATCGACCCGTTACAGGGGCGCAATCAGCCCCAGCATTTT. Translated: CSAIDPLQGRNQPQHF.

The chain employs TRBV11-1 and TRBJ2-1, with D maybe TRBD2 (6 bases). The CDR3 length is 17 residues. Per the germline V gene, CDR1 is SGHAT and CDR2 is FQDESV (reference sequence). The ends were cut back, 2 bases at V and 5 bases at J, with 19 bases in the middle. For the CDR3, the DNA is TGTGCCAGCAGCTTATCCTATCCGGGAGTCTGGGACAATGAGCAGTTCTTC. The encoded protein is CASSLSYPGVWDNEQFF.

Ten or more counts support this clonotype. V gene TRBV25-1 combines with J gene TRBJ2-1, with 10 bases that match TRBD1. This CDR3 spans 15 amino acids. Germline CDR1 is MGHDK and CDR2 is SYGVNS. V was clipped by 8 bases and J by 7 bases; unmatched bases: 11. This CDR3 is CASGKGQGLWNEQFF. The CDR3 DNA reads TGTGCCAGCGGCAAGGGACAGGGGTTGTGGAATGAGCAGTTCTTC.